What follows describes a single T cell receptor beta chain. What it binds is unknown. V shed 2 bases and J shed 1 base, with 9 bases lying between them. From germline, CDR1 is MDHEN and CDR2 SYDVKM. CDR3 length: 14 amino acids. Using immunoSEQ multiplex PCR, the repertoire was profiled, and TCRdb retains in-frame clones only, with some absent. The sample records about 360,000 clones, 80% to 90% being singletons. This specimen belongs to a study of cytomegalovirus exposure and HLA in healthy donors. Study-wide results and limits: Overall, under 200 TCR beta chains were annotated as cytomegalovirus-associated. Subsequent analysis revealed that first-cohort TCR clusters tended to co-occur in the approximately 120 validation repertoires.

The TCR sequence derives from a woman aged 18-29 years in good health and CMV-seronegative. The rearrangement joins TRBV28 to TRBJ2-7, with D unclear. The sequencing sample was made of PBMCs. CDR3 in amino acids: CASSLVGKSYEQYF. CDR3 coding DNA: TGTGCCAGCAGTTTAGTCGGTAAATCCTACGAGCAGTACTTC.